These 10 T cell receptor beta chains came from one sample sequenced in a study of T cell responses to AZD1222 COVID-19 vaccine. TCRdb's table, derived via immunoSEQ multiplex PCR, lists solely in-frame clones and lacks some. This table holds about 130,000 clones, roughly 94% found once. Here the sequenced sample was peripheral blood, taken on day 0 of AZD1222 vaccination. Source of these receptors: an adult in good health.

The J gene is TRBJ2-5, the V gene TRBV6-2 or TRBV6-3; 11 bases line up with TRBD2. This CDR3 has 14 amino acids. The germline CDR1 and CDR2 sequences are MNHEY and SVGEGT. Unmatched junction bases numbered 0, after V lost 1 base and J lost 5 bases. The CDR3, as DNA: TGTGCCAGCAGTTACTTAGCGGGGGGGGAGACCCAGTACTTC. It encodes CASSYLAGGETQYF.

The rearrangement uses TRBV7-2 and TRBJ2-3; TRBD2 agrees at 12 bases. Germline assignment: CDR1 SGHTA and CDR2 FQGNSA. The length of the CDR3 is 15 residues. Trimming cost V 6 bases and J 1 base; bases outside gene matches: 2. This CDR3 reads CASRRLAGGTDTQYF. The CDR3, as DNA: TGTGCCAGCAGAAGACTAGCGGGGGGCACAGATACGCAGTATTTT.

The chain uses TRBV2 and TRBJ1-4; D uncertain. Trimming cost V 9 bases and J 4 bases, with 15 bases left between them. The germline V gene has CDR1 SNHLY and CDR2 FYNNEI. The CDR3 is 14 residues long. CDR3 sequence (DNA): TGTGCCAGTAGCGCGGGGAGGATTAATGAAAAACTGTTTTTT. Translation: CASSAGRINEKLFF. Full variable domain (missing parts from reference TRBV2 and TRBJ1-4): EPEVTQTPSHQVTQMGQEVILRCVPISNHLYFYWYRQILGQKVEFLVSFYNNEISEKSEIFDDQFSVERPDGSNFTLKIRSTKLEDSAMYFCASSAGRINEKLFFGSGTQLSVL.

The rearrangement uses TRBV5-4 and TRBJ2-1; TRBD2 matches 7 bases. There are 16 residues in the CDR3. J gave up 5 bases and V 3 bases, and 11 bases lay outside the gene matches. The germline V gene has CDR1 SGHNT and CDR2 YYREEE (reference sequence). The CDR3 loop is CASSSQGGARDNEQFF. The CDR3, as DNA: TGTGCCAGCAGCTCCCAGGGAGGGGCCCGAGACAATGAGCAGTTCTTC.

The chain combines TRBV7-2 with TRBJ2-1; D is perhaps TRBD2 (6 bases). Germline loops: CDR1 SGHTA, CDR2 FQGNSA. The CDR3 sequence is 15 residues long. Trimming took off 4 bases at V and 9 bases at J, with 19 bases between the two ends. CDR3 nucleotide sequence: TGTGCCAGCAGCTCCGCCGGGACTCACTATAGTGAGCAGTTCTTC. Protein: CASSSAGTHYSEQFF.

The CDR3 loop is CASSLGDRGNSPLHF. As DNA, the CDR3 is TGCGCCAGCAGCTTGGGGGACAGGGGCAATTCACCCCTCCACTTT. The chain couples TRBV5-1 to TRBJ1-6; 10 bases match TRBD1. Germline values: CDR1 SGHRS, CDR2 YFSETQ. The CDR3 covers 15 residues. Losses at the gene ends were 0 bases for V and 7 bases for J; bases not matched to a gene: 1.

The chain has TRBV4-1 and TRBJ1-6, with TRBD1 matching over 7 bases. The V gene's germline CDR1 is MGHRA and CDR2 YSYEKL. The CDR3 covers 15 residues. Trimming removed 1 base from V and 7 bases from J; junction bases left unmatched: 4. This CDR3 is CASSQVTGVNSPLHF. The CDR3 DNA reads TGCGCCAGCAGCCAAGTCACAGGGGTGAATTCACCCCTCCACTTT.

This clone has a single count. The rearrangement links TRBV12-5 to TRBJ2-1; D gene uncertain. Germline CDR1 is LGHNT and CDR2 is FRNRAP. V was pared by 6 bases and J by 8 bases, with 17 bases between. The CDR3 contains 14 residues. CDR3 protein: CASGQLDVRDEQFF. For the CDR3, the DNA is TGTGCTAGTGGACAACTCGACGTTCGGGATGAGCAGTTCTTC.

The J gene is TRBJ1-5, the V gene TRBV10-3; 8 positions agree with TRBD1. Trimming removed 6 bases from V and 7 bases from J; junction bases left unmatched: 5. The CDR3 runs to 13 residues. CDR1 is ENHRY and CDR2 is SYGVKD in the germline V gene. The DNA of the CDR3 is TGTGCCATCAGACAGGGGGTAGGGCAGCCCCAGCATTTT. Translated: CAIRQGVGQPQHF.

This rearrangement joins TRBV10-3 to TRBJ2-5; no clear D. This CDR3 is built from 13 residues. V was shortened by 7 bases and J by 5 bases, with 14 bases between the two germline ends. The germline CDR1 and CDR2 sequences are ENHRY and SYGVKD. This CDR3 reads CAIKSDRQETQYF. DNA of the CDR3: TGTGCCATCAAATCCGACCGGCAGGAGACCCAGTACTTC.